Presented here are 22 T cell receptor beta chains from one specimen sequenced in a study of blood T cells in healthy people across ages. The use of a sample-barcoded 5' primer and a J-beta primer mix characterized a second PCR of about 6 to 12 cycles. TCRdb ran MiXCR on the 5' RACE reads and lists one entry per CDR3 protein. Of 1.2 million to 1.5 million distinct CDR3 sequences detected, 35% to 45% appear once; the ten largest clones hold approximately 7.9%. Specimen: blood. The receptors shown here come from a woman younger than 35 in good health.

J is TRBJ1-2 and V is TRBV20-1; 7 bases are a match to TRBD1. The CDR3 totals 12 residues. The germline CDR1 and CDR2 sequences are DFQATT and SNEGSKA (reference sequence). V gave up 6 bases and J gave up 13 bases; unmatched junction bases: 14. The CDR3 DNA reads TGCAGTGCCCGCGCAGGGGGTAGAGAGGGCACCTTC. Its translation: CSARAGGREGTF.

This clonotype showed up many times. The chain couples TRBV27 to TRBJ2-1; 8 nucleotides line up with TRBD2. The V gene end was trimmed by 6 bases and the J gene end by 6 bases; junction bases not matched to a gene: 4. This CDR3 region has 13 residues. Germline V gene data show CDR1 as MNHEY and CDR2 as SMNVEV (reference sequence). In nucleotides, the CDR3 is TGTGCCAGCAGGGGGACTAGTACCAATGAGCAGTTCTTC. Translated, it gives CASRGTSTNEQFF.

Turning to this clonotype: The junction shows a germline mismatch at one end, possibly a read error. The V call is TRBV10-3, the J call TRBJ1-1; D remains unclear. The CDR3 sequence is 15 residues long. Germline lookup yields CDR1 ENHRY and CDR2 SYGVKD. CDR3 nucleotides: TGTGCCTTCAGTGAGTCGAGGGCCATGAACACTGAAGCTTTCTTT. Translating gives CAFSESRAMNTEAFF.

The chain uses TRBV6-5 and TRBJ2-3, with D uncertain. Trimming removed 5 bases at V and 1 base at J, with 13 bases between. In germline, CDR1 is MNHEY, CDR2 SVGAGI. There are 15 residues in the CDR3. DNA of the CDR3: TGTGCCAGCAGTGAGGCCACCTTGGGCACAGATACGCAGTATTTT. This sequence encodes CASSEATLGTDTQYF.

This clonotype was seen a handful of times. The chain couples TRBV6-6 to TRBJ2-7, with 9 bases fitting TRBD1. Germline V lookup: CDR1 MNHNY, CDR2 SVGAGI (reference sequence). J lost 6 bases, V lost 2 bases, and 5 bases had no gene match. The CDR3 is 14 amino acids. CDR3 in DNA: TGTGCCAGCAGTTACGGGGACAGGGTTCCCGAGCAGTACTTC. Its protein product is CASSYGDRVPEQYF.

This chain joins TRBV5-4 and TRBJ2-1, with 13 positions matching TRBD2. Germline V gene data show CDR1 as SGHNT and CDR2 as YYREEE (reference sequence). CDR3 length equals 15 residues. V lost 4 bases and J lost 5; bases outside the gene matches: 3. CDR3 sequence: CASSRTSGRDNEQFF. The CDR3 DNA is TGTGCCAGCAGCCGAACTAGCGGGAGGGACAATGAGCAGTTCTTC.

The rearrangement joins TRBV6-5 to TRBJ1-1; D is possibly TRBD1 (5 bases). The CDR3 runs 14 residues. Per the germline V gene, CDR1 is MNHEY and CDR2 is SVGAGI. V was pared by 6 bases and J by 5 bases, with 16 bases between. CDR3 nucleotide sequence: TGTGCCAGCAGGGGGGGTTTGGTGGGGACTGAAGCTTTCTTT. Its translation is CASRGGLVGTEAFF.

V is TRBV7-9 and J is TRBJ1-2; D is possibly TRBD1 (6 bases). CDR3 length: 15 residues. V was cut by 1 base and J by 5 bases, with 14 bases left in between. Per the germline V gene, CDR1 is SEHNR and CDR2 is FQNEAQ (reference sequence). The CDR3 nucleotides read TGTGCCAGCAGCTTAGACGGGGGCCTGAGGTATGGCTACACCTTC. It translates to CASSLDGGLRYGYTF.

J is TRBJ2-1 and V is TRBV24-1; 11 positions agree with TRBD1. CDR1 is KGHDR, CDR2 SFDVKD, per germline. The CDR3 is 15 residues long. V gave up 1 base and J gave up 7 bases; unmatched junction bases: 2. The CDR3 here is CATSDFGTGGNEQFF. In DNA form, the CDR3 reads TGTGCCACCAGTGATTTTGGGACAGGGGGAAATGAGCAGTTCTTC.

The CDR3: CASSQDLLGQTNYGYTF. In nucleotides, the CDR3 is TGTGCCAGCAGCCAAGATCTCCTGGGACAGACTAACTATGGCTACACCTTC. The chain links TRBV3-1 to TRBJ1-2, with 7 bases lining up with TRBD1. Germline V gene lookup returns CDR1 LGHDT and CDR2 YNNKEL (reference sequence). V lost 0 bases to trimming and J lost 0 bases; unmatched junction nucleotides: 7. CDR3 length: 17 residues.

V usage is TRBV5-6 and J usage is TRBJ1-1, with D uncertain. There are 15 residues in the CDR3. V gave up 0 bases and J gave up 0 bases, with 9 bases separating them. CDR1 is SGHDT, CDR2 YYEEEE, per germline. The CDR3 is CASSLDGEVNTEAFF. The DNA for the CDR3 is TGTGCCAGCAGCTTGGACGGGGAAGTGAACACTGAAGCTTTCTTT.

A few counts support this clonotype. The V call is TRBV6-2 or TRBV6-3, the J call TRBJ1-2, with a weak D call TRBD1 (5 bases). V shed 9 bases and J shed 7 bases, with 24 bases lying between them. Germline lookup yields CDR1 MNHEY and CDR2 SVGEGT. The CDR3 length is 15 residues. CDR3 nucleotides: TGTGCCAGTAGCTCTAACCAGGGACTGGGATCTGGCTACACCTTC. Its translation: CASSSNQGLGSGYTF.

A word on this clonotype: Sequence at one end of the junction differs from germline and may be a read error. V gene TRBV5-4 combines with J gene TRBJ2-1, with 9 bases lining up with TRBD2. The CDR3 runs 16 residues. CDR1 is SGHNT, CDR2 YYREEE, per germline (reference sequence). The chain's CDR3 is CVSSFLSGSAYNEQFF. CDR3 coding DNA: TGTGTCAGCAGCTTCCTTAGCGGGAGTGCGTACAATGAGCAGTTCTTC.

The CDR3 DNA reads as TGCGCCAGCAGCTTGGCGGGCTTACCTGGAGATACGCAGTATTTT. Residues: CASSLAGLPGDTQYF. The chain has TRBV5-1 and TRBJ2-3; D gene uncertain. Trimming pared 0 bases from V and 5 bases from J, leaving 13 bases between. The CDR3 has 15 residues. In germline, CDR1 is SGHRS, CDR2 YFSETQ.

This chain connects TRBV4-1 to TRBJ2-5, with D uncertain. In germline, CDR1 is MGHRA, CDR2 YSYEKL. Trimming pared 1 base from V and 2 bases from J, leaving 11 bases between. The CDR3 consists of 15 residues. The CDR3 reads CASSQGKMGQETQYF. The CDR3 DNA is TGCGCCAGCAGCCAAGGGAAAATGGGACAAGAGACCCAGTACTTC.

The V call is TRBV29-1, the J call TRBJ2-1; perhaps TRBD1 as D (6 bases). V lost 5 bases to trimming and J lost 5 bases, with 10 bases between them. Germline values: CDR1 SQVTM, CDR2 ANQGSEA. The length of the CDR3 is 12 residues. CDR3 DNA: TGCAGCGTTACGACAGGACACAATGAGCAGTTCTTC. Protein product: CSVTTGHNEQFF.

The CDR3 nucleotides are TGTGCCAGCAGCCAAGCGAGCGGGAGGGCGTACTTC. Translation gives CASSQASGRAYF. The chain joins TRBV3-1 to TRBJ2-4; TRBD2 matches 10 bases. The CDR3 is 12 amino acids. Germline-derived CDR1 and CDR2 are LGHDT and YNNKEL (reference sequence). J gave up 15 bases and V 1 base, and 3 bases lay outside the gene matches.

This clonotype has a handful of counts. The chain is built from TRBV11-1 and TRBJ2-5; TRBD2 matches 7 bases. Germline CDR1 reads SGHAT; CDR2 reads FQDESV (reference sequence). V lost 5 bases, J lost 6 bases, and 15 bases stayed unmatched. The CDR3 extends over 16 amino acids. Written as DNA, the CDR3 is TGTGCCAGCAGCCAAGGGACTACCCCAACCGGAAAGACCCAGTACTTC. This gives the protein CASSQGTTPTGKTQYF.

This clonotype occurred many times. V and J are TRBV12-3 or TRBV12-4 and TRBJ2-7; 9 nucleotides align to TRBD1. The CDR3 has 14 residues. The trim removed 4 bases at V and 6 bases at J, leaving 7 bases unmatched. CDR3 protein: CASSSRQGGGEQYF. The CDR3 coding sequence is TGTGCCAGCAGTTCGAGACAGGGGGGAGGCGAGCAGTACTTC.

This clonotype was seen more than once but under ten times. The V call is TRBV11-2, the J call TRBJ2-5; 13 bases line up with TRBD2. CDR1 and CDR2 (germline): SGHAT, FQNNGV. J was trimmed by 5 bases and V by 4 bases; bases with no gene match: 7. The CDR3 runs 16 residues. CDR3 DNA sequence: TGTGCCAGCAGCTCTTGGACTAGCGGGAGAATGGAGACCCAGTACTTC. Translated, it gives CASSSWTSGRMETQYF.

This clonotype appeared once. This rearrangement joins TRBV5-6 to TRBJ2-3; D remains unclear. V dropped 2 bases and J dropped 3 bases, with 16 bases sitting between them. CDR1 and CDR2 from the germline V gene are SGHDT and YYEEEE. There are 16 residues in the CDR3. As DNA, the CDR3 is TGTGCCAGCAGCTTCCCAGGCGAGTCCCCAACAGATACGCAGTATTTT. The encoded protein is CASSFPGESPTDTQYF.

This clonotype was counted a few times. The rearrangement joins TRBV27 to TRBJ2-1, with 8 nucleotides matching TRBD1. CDR1 and CDR2 (germline): MNHEY, SMNVEV (reference sequence). The junction had 7 bases not matched to a gene; V was cut back by 7 bases and J by 2 bases. This CDR3 has 15 residues. The CDR3 DNA reads as TGTGCCAGCACCTCCGGGACAGGTCCCTACAATGAGCAGTTCTTC. This encodes CASTSGTGPYNEQFF.